The 28 T cell receptor beta chains presented below share a single source sample, sequenced in a study of T cell responses to AZD1222 COVID-19 vaccine. TCRdb keeps only in-frame clones here, not all; method: immunoSEQ multiplex PCR. This sample has 150,000 or so clones, with around 85% found just once. This specimen consisted of peripheral blood, obtained on day 0 of MenACWY control vaccination. Source of these receptors: an adult in good health.

The chain joins TRBV7-2 to TRBJ2-7; 7 bases agree with TRBD1. CDR3 length equals 15 residues. The V segment lost 0 bases and the J segment 4 bases; nucleotides outside the gene matches: 6. Germline loops: CDR1 SGHTA, CDR2 FQGNSA. The CDR3 nucleotides read TGTGCCAGCAGCTTAGCGGACAGGAGTCCTTACGAGCAGTACTTC. Protein: CASSLADRSPYEQYF.

The chain combines TRBV24-1 with TRBJ2-7; TRBD1 agrees at 9 bases. Trimming took 9 bases from V and 6 from J; bases not matched to a gene: 8. Germline V gene data show CDR1 as KGHDR and CDR2 as SFDVKD. This CDR3 contains 13 residues. The CDR3, as DNA: TGTGCCACCGCCGGGACAGGGAATCGCGAGCAGTACTTC. Residues: CATAGTGNREQYF.

The chain recombines TRBV11-2 with TRBJ1-1, with TRBD1 as a possible D gene (6 bases). The germline gives CDR1 SGHAT, CDR2 FQNNGV. This CDR3 has 14 amino acids. With 5 bases removed from V and 6 bases from J, the gap between germline ends came to 16 bases. The CDR3 nucleotides read TGTGCCAGCAGCCCCTTTCTAGGGGGGTCTGAAGCTTTCTTT. It encodes CASSPFLGGSEAFF. The whole variable domain, filled in from reference TRBV11-2 and TRBJ1-1, reads EAGVAQSPRYKIIEKRQSVAFWCNPISGHATLYWYQQILGQGPKLLIQFQNNGVVDDSQLPKDRFSAERLKGVDSTLKIQPAKLEDSAVYLCASSPFLGGSEAFFGQGTRLTVV.

V usage is TRBV7-9 and J usage is TRBJ2-3; tentative D call: TRBD2 (7 bases). The V end lost 3 bases, the J end lost 1 base, and 11 bases lay between the germline ends. Looked up from germline, CDR1 is SEHNR and CDR2 is FQNEAQ (reference sequence). The CDR3 extends over 15 amino acids. The CDR3 here is CASSLDGGRTDTQYF. CDR3 nucleotide sequence: TGTGCCAGCAGCTTGGACGGGGGGCGCACAGATACGCAGTATTTT.

V gene TRBV4-1 combines with J gene TRBJ1-1; 7 nucleotides agree with TRBD1. The CDR3 covers 17 residues. The ends lost 4 bases at V and 7 bases at J; junction bases unmatched: 18. Looked up from germline, CDR1 is MGHRA and CDR2 is YSYEKL. CDR3 in DNA: TGCGCCAGCAGCCTAAGGGTGGTAATAGAGGGGGCTGTTGAAGCTTTCTTT. Its translation is CASSLRVVIEGAVEAFF.

The chain links TRBV7-9 to TRBJ1-4, with D perhaps TRBD1 (5 bases). Germline V gene sequence: CDR1 SEHNR, CDR2 FQNEAQ (reference sequence). CDR3 length: 15 amino acids. The V gene lost 4 bases and the J gene lost 7 bases, with 16 bases spanning the gap. The CDR3 DNA follows: TGTGCCAGCAGCTCAGAGGGACCGGTGGGTGAAAAACTGTTTTTT. It yields the protein CASSSEGPVGEKLFF.

The chain combines TRBV29-1 with TRBJ1-2; D may be TRBD1 (6 bases). CDR3 length equals 13 residues. Germline V gene lookup returns CDR1 SQVTM and CDR2 ANQGSEA. Trimming left V 3 bases short and J 10 bases short, with 18 bases between. The CDR3 here is CSVEQGLGNDYTF. CDR3 coding DNA: TGCAGCGTTGAGCAGGGGCTGGGGAATGACTACACCTTC.

CDR3 nucleotides: TGTGCCACCAGCGGGCCGGGACAGAAGTTGTACGAGCAGTACTTC. This sequence encodes CATSGPGQKLYEQYF. The chain carries TRBV15 and TRBJ2-7, with 7 bases fitting TRBD1. The CDR3 totals 15 residues. Germline V gene lookup returns CDR1 LNHNV and CDR2 YYDKDF (reference sequence). V was pared by 5 bases and J by 4 bases, with 11 bases of the junction left unmatched.

The rearrangement links TRBV9 to TRBJ2-7; D perhaps matches TRBD2 (6 bases). Germline-derived CDR1 and CDR2 are SGDLS and YYNGEE. CDR3 length: 14 residues. V gave up 4 bases and J gave up 2 bases, with 13 bases separating them. The CDR3 DNA reads as TGTGCCAGCAGCCCGGGAGATCGAACCTACGAGCAGTACTTC. It codes for CASSPGDRTYEQYF.

This clone was seen just once. The chain carries TRBV25-1 and TRBJ1-1; D is ambiguous. The CDR3 loop spans 15 amino acids. CDR1 and CDR2 (germline): MGHDK, SYGVNS. Trimming took off 0 bases at V and 4 bases at J, with 12 bases between the two ends. The CDR3 nucleotides read TGTGCCAGCAGTGAATACGGGCGTGGCGGCACTGAAGCTTTCTTT. The encoded protein is CASSEYGRGGTEAFF. The variable domain in full, with the rest retrieved from reference TRBV25-1 and TRBJ1-1, is EADIYQTPRYLVIGTGKKITLECSQTMGHDKMYWYQQDPGMELHLIHYSYGVNSTEKGDLSSESTVSRIRTEHFPLTLESARPSHTSQYLCASSEYGRGGTEAFFGQGTRLTVV.

The V call is TRBV10-3, the J call TRBJ2-1, with D unclear. Germline CDR1 and CDR2: ENHRY and SYGVKD. The CDR3 is made up of 12 amino acids. Trimming left V 6 bases short and J 8 bases short, with 11 bases between. The CDR3 coding sequence is TGTGCCATCAGCCCTCGCGGCGATGAGCAGTTCTTC. Translating it yields CAISPRGDEQFF.

This clone has just a few counts. The rearrangement links TRBV7-2 to TRBJ1-2; tentatively, D is TRBD1 (5 bases). V lost 4 bases, J lost 8 bases, and 14 bases lay in between. The length of the CDR3 is 13 residues. Germline CDR1 and CDR2: SGHTA and FQGNSA. The CDR3 nucleotides read TGTGCCAGCAGCTCGCATCAGGGACTCGGCTACACCTTC. This translates into CASSSHQGLGYTF.

The V and J genes are TRBV11-3 and TRBJ2-1, with 13 bases fitting TRBD2. Germline values: CDR1 SGHNT, CDR2 YENEEA. V trimming: 6 bases; J trimming: 6 bases; junction bases outside the gene matches: 2. This CDR3 is 14 amino acids long. CDR3 sequence: CASRGLAGPNEQFF. The CDR3 bases are TGTGCCAGCAGGGGACTAGCGGGACCCAATGAGCAGTTCTTC.

The chain uses TRBV9 and TRBJ2-3; 7 bases fit TRBD2. The CDR3 runs 15 residues. The V gene's germline CDR1 is SGDLS and CDR2 YYNGEE. V lost 2 bases to trimming and J lost 0 bases; unmatched junction nucleotides: 3. The CDR3 loop is CASSVSSGSTDTQYF. The CDR3 nucleotides read TGTGCCAGCAGCGTCTCTAGCGGAAGCACAGATACGCAGTATTTT.

This clone showed up just once. The rearrangement uses TRBV9 and TRBJ1-5; the D is unclear. V was cut by 0 bases and J by 3 bases, with 4 bases left in between. This CDR3 spans 13 amino acids. The V gene's germline CDR1 is SGDLS and CDR2 YYNGEE. The CDR3 DNA reads TGTGCCAGCAGCGTAGATCCCAATCAGCCCCAGCATTTT. This encodes CASSVDPNQPQHF.

This chain uses TRBV9 with TRBJ2-2; tentative D call: TRBD2 (7 bases). CDR3 size: 13 residues. Looked up from germline, CDR1 is SGDLS and CDR2 is YYNGEE. V lost 4 bases and J 4 bases, leaving 8 bases between the germline ends. CDR3: CASSRGGTGELFF. CDR3 sequence (DNA): TGTGCCAGCAGCAGGGGGGGCACCGGGGAGCTGTTTTTT.

The chain links TRBV5-1 to TRBJ1-5; 8 bases agree with TRBD1. The ends lost 4 bases at V and 4 bases at J; junction bases unmatched: 10. This CDR3 contains 16 residues. The germline V gene has CDR1 SGHRS and CDR2 YFSETQ. The CDR3 sequence: CASSTGQAAGNQPQHF. The CDR3 nucleotides read TGCGCCAGCAGCACGGGACAGGCGGCGGGAAATCAGCCCCAGCATTTT.

The chain uses TRBV2 and TRBJ1-1; D is ambiguous. The CDR3 length is 13 residues. V was shortened by 7 bases and J by 1 base, with 10 bases between the two germline ends. Germline V gene data show CDR1 as SNHLY and CDR2 as FYNNEI. The CDR3 reads CASNGWENTEAFF. CDR3 sequence (DNA): TGTGCCAGCAACGGCTGGGAGAACACTGAAGCTTTCTTT.

The V gene is TRBV27, the J gene TRBJ2-1, with 8 bases aligning to TRBD2. The V gene's germline CDR1 is MNHEY and CDR2 SMNVEV (reference sequence). This CDR3 has 19 residues. V was pared by 0 bases and J by 0 bases, with 10 bases of the junction left unmatched. The CDR3 region has the DNA TGTGCCAGCAGTTTATCATCTAGCGGGCGTCCCAGCTCCTACAATGAGCAGTTCTTC. Amino acid sequence: CASSLSSSGRPSSYNEQFF.

The chain carries TRBV7-6 and TRBJ1-1; 8 bases match TRBD1. CDR1 is SGHVS and CDR2 is FNYEAQ in the germline V gene. This CDR3 spans 15 amino acids. J lost 4 bases, V lost 4 bases, and 8 bases had no gene match. The CDR3 sequence is CASSSLTGEGTEAFF. CDR3 DNA sequence: TGTGCCAGCAGCTCCCTGACAGGGGAGGGCACTGAAGCTTTCTTT. The whole variable domain, filled in from reference TRBV7-6 and TRBJ1-1, reads GAGVSQSPRYKVTKRGQDVALRCDPISGHVSLYWYRQALGQGPEFLTYFNYEAQQDKSGLPNDRFSAERPEGSISTLTIQRTEQRDSAMYRCASSSLTGEGTEAFFGQGTRLTVV.

V and J are TRBV5-1 and TRBJ2-7, with 10 bases matching TRBD1. Germline CDR1 and CDR2: SGHRS and YFSETQ. V lost 4 bases and J lost 5; bases outside the gene matches: 9. This CDR3 contains 15 residues. The DNA of the CDR3 is TGCGCCAGCAGCAAGGGGACAGGGGAATACCACGAGCAGTACTTC. It yields the protein CASSKGTGEYHEQYF.

As for this clone: Within the sample, other DNA sequences also encode this same CDR3. The rearrangement uses TRBV6-6 and TRBJ1-2; possibly TRBD1 for D (5 bases). Germline values: CDR1 MNHNY, CDR2 SVGAGI (reference sequence). This CDR3 is 14 amino acids long. V lost 3 bases and J 5 bases, leaving 13 bases between the germline ends. In DNA form, the CDR3 reads TGTGCCAGCAGTTATAGTGGGACGCTTTATGGCTACACCTTC. Translating gives CASSYSGTLYGYTF.

The genes are TRBV19 and TRBJ2-7, with D unclear. The germline V and J ends were trimmed by 4 bases and 0 bases, with 13 bases remaining between them. CDR1 LNHDA and CDR2 SQIVND come from the germline V gene (reference sequence). The CDR3 totals 15 residues. The CDR3: CASSNEIAASYEQYF. The CDR3 bases are TGTGCCAGTAGTAACGAGATAGCCGCCTCCTACGAGCAGTACTTC. Together with reference TRBV19 and TRBJ2-7, the CDR3 gives the full variable domain: DGGITQSPKYLFRKEGQNVTLSCEQNLNHDAMYWYRQDPGQGLRLIYYSQIVNDFQKGDIAEGYSVSREKKESFPLTVTSAQKNPTAFYLCASSNEIAASYEQYFGPGTRLTVT.

This chain joins TRBV19 and TRBJ1-3; D uncertain. From germline, CDR1 is LNHDA and CDR2 SQIVND (reference sequence). V gave up 3 bases and J gave up 0 bases, with 9 bases separating them. CDR3 length: 15 amino acids. The CDR3 protein is CASSMPVLSGNTIYF. DNA for the CDR3: TGTGCCAGTAGTATGCCAGTACTCTCTGGAAACACCATATATTTT.

The V gene is TRBV11-2, the J gene TRBJ2-1, with 11 bases matching TRBD1. Germline V lookup: CDR1 SGHAT, CDR2 FQNNGV. V lost 4 bases and J lost 4; bases outside the gene matches: 9. The length of the CDR3 is 17 residues. Here the CDR3 reads CASSSWKDRGLYNEQFF. CDR3 bases: TGTGCCAGCAGCTCATGGAAGGACAGGGGGCTGTACAATGAGCAGTTCTTC.

The DNA for the CDR3 is TGCGCCAGCAGCCTGCAAGCAACTAATGAAAAACTGTTTTTT. It encodes CASSLQATNEKLFF. The V call is TRBV5-1, the J call TRBJ1-4; D gene unclear. Trimming shortened V by 4 bases and J by 0 bases, and 7 bases separated the two germline ends. CDR1 and CDR2 from the germline V gene are SGHRS and YFSETQ. This CDR3 contains 14 residues.

This sequence joins TRBV27 and TRBJ1-1; D remains unclear. CDR3 size: 13 residues. CDR1 and CDR2 (germline): MNHEY, SMNVEV (reference sequence). Trimming pared 2 bases from V and 5 bases from J, leaving 9 bases between. The CDR3 nucleotides are TGTGCCAGCAGTTTAACCGGGCAGACTGAAGCTTTCTTT. Translation gives CASSLTGQTEAFF.

V is TRBV6-5 and J is TRBJ1-5, with TRBD1 matching 7 bases. This CDR3 region has 14 residues. V was pared by 6 bases and J by 3 bases, with 5 bases of the junction left unmatched. Germline lookup yields CDR1 MNHEY and CDR2 SVGAGI. The CDR3 reads CASSPRGFNQPQHF. The CDR3 bases are TGTGCCAGCAGCCCCAGGGGGTTCAATCAGCCCCAGCATTTT.